Described below is a single T cell receptor beta chain sequence and its context. Its antigen remains unknown. The data were taken from a study of cytomegalovirus exposure and HLA in healthy donors. In the study overall: About 85 million unique TCRs from HLA-typed donors were held in an early release of data. Study outcomes and limitations: With further analysis later on, most CMV-associated TCR beta chains appeared HLA-restricted.

CDR1 SNHLY and CDR2 FYNNEI come from the germline V gene. Losses at the gene ends were 7 bases for V and 5 bases for J; bases not matched to a gene: 5. The CDR3 contains 13 residues. PCR amplification relied on 60 Vbeta primers (plus 13 Jbeta primers). The table came from immunoSEQ multiplex PCR; TCRdb's copy has only in-frame clones and leaves some out. The data contain around 110,000 clones, 9% to 10% of them singletons. The chain uses TRBV2 and TRBJ2-7; 10 bases fit TRBD1. This TCR derives from a young man in good health and CMV-seronegative. The sequencing sample was made of PBMCs. CDR3 coding DNA: TGTGCCAGCAAGGGACAGGGGTTCCACGAGCAGTACTTC. Residues: CASKGQGFHEQYF.